This T cell receptor (beta chain) was recorded in a study of blood T cell repertoires in COVID-19 (TCRdb year 2020). Study-wide context: Samples from collaborators originated in the United States, Italy and Spain and spanned both the acute and convalescent phases of COVID-19. The prospective study material was composed of cDNA or gDNA derived from T cells, B-cell-depleted T cells, or PBMCs. Subjects who had been exposed to COVID-19, were actively infected with it, or had recovered from it provided the deeply sampled blood TCRbeta repertoires that made up the dataset. A freely available public database, intended as a resource for researchers studying the immune response to SARS-CoV-2, is where the repertoires were released. Samples came from the ongoing ImmuneRACE study (first 160 participants) plus 1,254 subjects from 6 global collaborators. Nearly every sample came with metadata listing a de-identified subject ID, COVID-19 status, age in years and sex. Where available, HLA class I and class II types were obtained from metadata supplied by the sample provider rather than from assay-based typing. Findings and caveats that apply to the study as a whole: Clinical and demographic metadata were provided uncurated, with the amount varying by source and participant.

TCRbeta CDR3 regions were amplified from genomic DNA by means of the immunoSEQ Assay, a bias-controlled multiplex PCR. The published analysis was carried out like this. Within the assay, amplification of reference gene primers was used to estimate how many nucleated cells each sample contained. To quantify the absolute abundance of each unique TCRbeta CDR3 rearrangement, sequence reads were collapsed and filtered. Productive Simpson clonality was computed per sample as the square root of Simpson's diversity index over productive rearrangements. TCRdb re-hosts the immuneACCESS table, in-frame sequences only. Its copies lack some clones; in the studies checked, an unresolved V gene accounts for under half of them, and the cause for the rest is not known. The V and J calls and clone size were taken over from that table, and D and trimming were inferred from the DNA. A total of approximately 250,000 clones appear in this sample, around 90% of them only once. The leading ten clones occupy 3.1% of the sample.

As to this clone: Its antigen is still unknown. No much larger clone exists at a distance of one base, and base qualities are not known.

Reading the germline V gene gives CDR1 SGHRS and CDR2 YFSETQ. Measured from the cysteine to the phenylalanine, the CDR3 is 15 residues long. CDR3 DNA only is kept here, 45 bases in frame from base 1. V drops 4 bases and J drops 2 bases, leaving 12 bases in between. Enrolling through a virtual design, the prospective study's participants ranged in age from roughly 18 to 89 years and lived across about two dozen United States geographic areas. Cohort assignment in the prospective study relied on participant-reported clinical history from a screening survey and a study questionnaire. Exposed participants were defined as having been in contact with someone with a PCR-confirmed or clinician-diagnosed COVID-19 case within 2 weeks of study entry. In the prospective study, mobile phlebotomists collected whole blood, serum and a nasopharyngeal or oropharyngeal swab from each participant. Over an approximately 2-month period, participants in the prospective study had the option of providing additional blood draws and questionnaires. Blood samples from the prospective study were shipped frozen or at room temperature prior to DNA extraction.

Sequencing used PBMCs or T cells enriched from blood (not recorded which). This sequence was found in a woman between 40 and 55 years old who had been exposed to COVID-19. Rearrangement joined TRBV5-1 to TRBJ2-2, with the D gene too uncertain to name. The nucleotide sequence reads as follows: TGCGCCAGCAGCGTCGCCGGTCGTAACACCGGGGAGCTGTTTTTT. Its product reads: CASSVAGRNTGELFF.